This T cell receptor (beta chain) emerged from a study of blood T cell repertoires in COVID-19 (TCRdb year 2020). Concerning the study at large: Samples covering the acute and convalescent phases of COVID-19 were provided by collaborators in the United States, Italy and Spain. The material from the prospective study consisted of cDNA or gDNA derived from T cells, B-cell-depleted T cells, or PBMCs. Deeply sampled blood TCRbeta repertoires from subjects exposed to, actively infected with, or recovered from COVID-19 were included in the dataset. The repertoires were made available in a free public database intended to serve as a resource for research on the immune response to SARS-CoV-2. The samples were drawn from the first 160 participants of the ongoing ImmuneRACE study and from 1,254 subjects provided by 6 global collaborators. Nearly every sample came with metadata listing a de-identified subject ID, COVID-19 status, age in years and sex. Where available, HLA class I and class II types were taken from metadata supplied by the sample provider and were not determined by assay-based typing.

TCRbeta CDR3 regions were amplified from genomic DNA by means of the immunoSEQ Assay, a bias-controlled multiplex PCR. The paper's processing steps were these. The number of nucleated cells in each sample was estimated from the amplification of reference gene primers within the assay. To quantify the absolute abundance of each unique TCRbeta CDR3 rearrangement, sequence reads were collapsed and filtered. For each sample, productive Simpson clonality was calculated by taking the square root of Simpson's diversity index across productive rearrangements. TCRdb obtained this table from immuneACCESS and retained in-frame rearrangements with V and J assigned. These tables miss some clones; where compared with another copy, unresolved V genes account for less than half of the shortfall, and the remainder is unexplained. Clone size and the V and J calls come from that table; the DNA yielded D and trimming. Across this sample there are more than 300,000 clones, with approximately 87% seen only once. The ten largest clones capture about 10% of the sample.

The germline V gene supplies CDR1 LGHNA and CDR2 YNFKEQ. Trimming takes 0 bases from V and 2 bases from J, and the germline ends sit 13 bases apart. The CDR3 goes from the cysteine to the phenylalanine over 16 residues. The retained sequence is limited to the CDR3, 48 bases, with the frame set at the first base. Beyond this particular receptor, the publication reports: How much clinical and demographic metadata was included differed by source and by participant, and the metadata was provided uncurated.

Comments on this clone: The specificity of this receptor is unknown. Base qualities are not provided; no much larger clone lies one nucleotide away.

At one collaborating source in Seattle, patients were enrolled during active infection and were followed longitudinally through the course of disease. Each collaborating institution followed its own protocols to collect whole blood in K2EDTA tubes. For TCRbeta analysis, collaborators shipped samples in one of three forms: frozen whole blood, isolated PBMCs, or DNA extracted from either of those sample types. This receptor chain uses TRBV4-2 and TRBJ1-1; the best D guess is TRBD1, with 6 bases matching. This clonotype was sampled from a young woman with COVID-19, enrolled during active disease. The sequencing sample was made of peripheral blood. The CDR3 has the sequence CASSQDGRGTNTEAFF. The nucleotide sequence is TGTGCCAGCAGCCAAGATGGTAGGGGGACAAACACTGAAGCTTTCTTT.